These 19 T cell receptor beta chains were all obtained from the same sample, sequenced in a study of cytomegalovirus exposure and HLA in healthy donors. PCR involved 60 Vbeta and 13 Jbeta primers. Method: immunoSEQ multiplex PCR; TCRdb's copy keeps in-frame clones and lacks some. The sample gives around 130,000 clones, approximately 84% of which show up once; 2.5% to 3.5% is in the top ten. The sample consisted of PBMCs. These receptors came from a boy aged 2-15 years in good health and CMV-seronegative.

This clone was observed a handful of times. CDR3 in amino acids: CASSERQGKDGYTF. CDR3 bases: TGTGCCAGCAGTGAACGGCAGGGAAAGGATGGCTACACCTTC. The J gene is TRBJ1-2, the V gene TRBV6-1, with D perhaps TRBD1 (5 bases). V was cut by 2 bases and J by 6 bases, with 13 bases left in between. CDR1 is MNHNS and CDR2 is SASEGT in the germline V gene. The CDR3 runs to 14 residues.

The chain is built from TRBV27 and TRBJ2-7; D might be TRBD2 (5 bases). The germline V gene encodes CDR1 MNHEY and CDR2 SMNVEV (reference sequence). Deletions cut 3 bases from V and 1 base from J, with 10 bases between. This CDR3 comprises 14 residues. Here the CDR3 DNA reads TGTGCCAGCAGTTTGCTAGCAGGATCCTACGAGCAGTACGTC. Its translation: CASSLLAGSYEQYV.

This chain uses TRBV10-2 with TRBJ2-2; 16 positions match TRBD2. The CDR3 contains 19 residues. Per germline, CDR1 WSHSY and CDR2 SAAADI. The trim removed 6 bases at V and 7 bases at J, leaving 14 bases unmatched. DNA for the CDR3: TGCGCCAGCAGCGAGGCTTCGGGACTAGCGGGAGGGCCTAACGGGGAGCTGTTTTTT. This translates into CASSEASGLAGGPNGELFF.

V is TRBV6-1 and J is TRBJ1-2; D remains unclear. There are 15 residues in the CDR3. Germline V gene data show CDR1 as MNHNS and CDR2 as SASEGT. Deletions cut 3 bases from V and 4 bases from J, with 15 bases between. The DNA of the CDR3 is TGTGCCAGCAGTGAGGGCCCTGCGGGGAGCTATGGCTACACCTTC. Translation: CASSEGPAGSYGYTF.

This clone was counted a few times. This chain uses TRBV5-1 with TRBJ2-2, with 12 bases identical to TRBD2. Germline CDR1 is SGHRS and CDR2 is YFSETQ. CDR3 length: 18 residues. V shed 7 bases and J 4 bases; nucleotides not matched to a gene: 14. The CDR3 here is CASSRGTSGPTGTGELFF. CDR3 bases: TGCGCCAGCTCCCGAGGGACTAGCGGGCCGACGGGCACCGGGGAGCTGTTTTTT.

This clone has a single count. This chain uses TRBV10-2 with TRBJ1-2; a possible D gene is TRBD1 (5 bases). CDR3 length equals 14 residues. The germline V gene has CDR1 WSHSY and CDR2 SAAADI. Trimming removed 7 bases from V and 4 bases from J, with 16 bases in between. The CDR3 coding sequence is TGCGCCAGCATCGATGGGGGACTCCTCTATGGCTACACCTTC. This sequence encodes CASIDGGLLYGYTF.

This clone was observed a few times. The CDR3 region is CASSLGAGSNSPLHF. In nucleotides, the CDR3 is TGTGCCAGCAGCTTAGGAGCAGGATCCAATTCACCCCTCCACTTT. The chain joins TRBV7-6 to TRBJ1-6; D is undetermined. Germline V gene sequence: CDR1 SGHVS, CDR2 FNYEAQ. V lost 1 base to trimming and J lost 7 bases, with 11 bases between them. CDR3 size: 15 residues. The full variable domain, in which reference TRBV7-6 and TRBJ1-6 provide the parts outside the CDR3, is GAGVSQSPRYKVTKRGQDVALRCDPISGHVSLYWYRQALGQGPEFLTYFNYEAQQDKSGLPNDRFSAERPEGSISTLTIQRTEQRDSAMYRCASSLGAGSNSPLHFGNGTRLTVT.

The chain uses TRBV5-8 and TRBJ2-6; tentatively, D is TRBD1 (6 bases). Germline assignment: CDR1 SGHTS and CDR2 YDEGEE. V lost 4 bases and J lost 0, with 14 bases in between. The CDR3 length is 17 residues. CDR3 amino acids: CASSRGQHLSGANVLTF. CDR3 DNA sequence: TGTGCCAGCAGCAGAGGACAGCACCTCTCTGGGGCCAACGTCCTGACTTTC.

V is TRBV5-5 and J is TRBJ2-1, with TRBD2 matching over 9 bases. Trimming at V came to 4 bases and at J to 6 bases, leaving 2 bases not matched to a gene. This CDR3 has 13 residues. The germline V gene encodes CDR1 SGHKS and CDR2 YYEKEE (reference sequence). CDR3 loop: CASSAGGVNEQFF. Written as DNA, the CDR3 is TGTGCCAGCAGCGCGGGGGGGGTCAATGAGCAGTTCTTC.

The chain links TRBV7-2 to TRBJ2-1; 10 bases map to TRBD2. V lost 4 bases, J lost 5 bases, and 17 bases stayed unmatched. The CDR3 is 19 residues long. Germline V gene lookup returns CDR1 SGHTA and CDR2 FQGNSA. DNA of the CDR3: TGTGCCAGCAGCTCGGCGGGTAGCGGGGGGTTCTCTATTGACAATGAGCAGTTCTTC. Protein: CASSSAGSGGFSIDNEQFF.

The V gene is TRBV13, the J gene TRBJ1-1; D is unresolved. The germline CDR1 and CDR2 sequences are PRHDT and FYEKMQ (reference sequence). CDR3 length equals 14 residues. The V end was cut by 1 base, the J end by 1 base, with 7 bases between. CDR3 region: CASSLDGKNTEAFF. The DNA for the CDR3 is TGTGCCAGCAGCTTAGACGGGAAGAACACTGAAGCTTTCTTT.

The CDR3 sequence: CASSLGSGNSPLHF. As DNA, the CDR3 is TGTGCCAGCAGCTTGGGGTCGGGTAATTCACCCCTCCACTTT. The genes are TRBV5-4 and TRBJ1-6; D is uncertain. Trimming took off 0 bases at V and 6 bases at J, with 7 bases between the two ends. Germline V CDR1 and CDR2: SGHNT, YYREEE (reference sequence). The CDR3 consists of 14 residues.

In DNA form, the CDR3 reads TGTGCCAGCAGTGGACAGGGGGGTGAAGCTTTCTTT. Residues: CASSGQGGEAFF. This chain joins TRBV27 and TRBJ1-1; the match to TRBD1 covers 10 bases. The V gene end was trimmed by 5 bases and the J gene end by 7 bases; junction bases not matched to a gene: 1. The germline gives CDR1 MNHEY, CDR2 SMNVEV (reference sequence). The CDR3 covers 12 residues.

This rearrangement joins TRBV6-1 to TRBJ1-1; D possibly corresponds to TRBD1 (5 bases). This CDR3 is 13 amino acids long. In germline, CDR1 is MNHNS, CDR2 SASEGT. V lost 3 bases, J lost 5 bases, and 10 bases lay in between. The CDR3: CASSDREETEAFF. The CDR3 nucleotides read TGTGCCAGCAGTGACAGGGAAGAGACTGAAGCTTTCTTT.

The chain uses TRBV6-1 and TRBJ2-7, with D possibly matching TRBD2 (6 bases). Germline CDR1 is MNHNS and CDR2 is SASEGT. The V gene lost 7 bases and the J gene lost 5 bases, with 18 bases spanning the gap. This CDR3 spans 14 amino acids. DNA of the CDR3: TGTGCCAGCATTCGACTAGTCTCGCCCAACGAGCAGTACTTC. It translates to CASIRLVSPNEQYF.

CDR3 residues: CASKPGQGGTEAFF. The DNA of the CDR3 is TGTGCCAGCAAACCGGGACAGGGAGGGACTGAAGCTTTCTTT. V gene TRBV27 combines with J gene TRBJ1-1; TRBD1 agrees at 9 bases. Germline V gives CDR1 MNHEY, CDR2 SMNVEV (reference sequence). CDR3 length equals 14 residues. The trim removed 7 bases at V and 5 bases at J, leaving 8 bases unmatched.

The CDR3 protein is CSATGNYGYTF. CDR3 sequence (DNA): TGCAGTGCTACGGGGAACTATGGCTACACCTTC. The chain carries TRBV20-1 and TRBJ1-2; unclear D gene. V gave up 4 bases and J gave up 2 bases, with 5 bases separating them. The V gene's germline CDR1 is DFQATT and CDR2 SNEGSKA (reference sequence). The CDR3 is 11 amino acids.

This clone was observed once. The CDR3 sequence is CASRTGGPFYEQYF. CDR3 DNA sequence: TGTGCCAGCAGAACAGGGGGGCCATTCTACGAGCAGTACTTC. The V call is TRBV28, the J call TRBJ2-7; 8 nucleotides match TRBD1. Germline V gene lookup returns CDR1 MDHEN and CDR2 SYDVKM. Losses at the gene ends were 6 bases for V and 3 bases for J; bases not matched to a gene: 7. This CDR3 is 14 amino acids long.

V usage is TRBV11-1 and J usage is TRBJ1-1; unclear D gene. In germline, CDR1 is SGHAT, CDR2 FQDESV (reference sequence). The ends were cut back, 1 base at V and 8 bases at J, with 8 bases in the middle. The CDR3 extends over 12 amino acids. CDR3 DNA sequence: TGTGCCAGCAGCTTAGGGAGTCCCGAAGCTTTCTTT. Its translation: CASSLGSPEAFF. Filled out from reference TRBV11-1 and TRBJ1-1, the complete variable domain reads EAEVAQSPRYKITEKSQAVAFWCDPISGHATLYWYRQILGQGPELLVQFQDESVVDDSQLPKDRFSAERLKGVDSTLKIQPAELGDSAMYLCASSLGSPEAFFGQGTRLTVV.